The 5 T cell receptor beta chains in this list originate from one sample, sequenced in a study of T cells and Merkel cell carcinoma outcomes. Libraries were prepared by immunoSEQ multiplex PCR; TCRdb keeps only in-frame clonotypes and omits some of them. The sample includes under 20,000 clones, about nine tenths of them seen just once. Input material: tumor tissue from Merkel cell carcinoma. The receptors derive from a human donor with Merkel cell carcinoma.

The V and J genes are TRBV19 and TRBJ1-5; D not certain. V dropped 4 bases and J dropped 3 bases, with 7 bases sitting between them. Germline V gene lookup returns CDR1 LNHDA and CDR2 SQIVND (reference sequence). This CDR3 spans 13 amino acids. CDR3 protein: CASSTGINQPQHF. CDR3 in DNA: TGTGCCAGTAGTACGGGGATCAATCAGCCCCAGCATTTT.

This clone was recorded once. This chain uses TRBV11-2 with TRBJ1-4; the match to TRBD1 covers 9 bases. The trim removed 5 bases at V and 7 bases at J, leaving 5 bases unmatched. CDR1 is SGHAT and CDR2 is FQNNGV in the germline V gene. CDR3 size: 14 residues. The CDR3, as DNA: TGTGCCAGCAGCCAACAGGGGGCGCGTGAAAAACTGTTTTTT. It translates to CASSQQGAREKLFF.

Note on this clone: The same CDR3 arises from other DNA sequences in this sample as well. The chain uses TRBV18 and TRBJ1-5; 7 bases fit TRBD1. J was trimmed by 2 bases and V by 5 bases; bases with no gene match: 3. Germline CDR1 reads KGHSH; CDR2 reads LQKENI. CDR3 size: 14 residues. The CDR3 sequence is CASSFTGGNQPQHF. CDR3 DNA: TGTGCCAGCTCATTTACAGGGGGCAATCAGCCCCAGCATTTT.

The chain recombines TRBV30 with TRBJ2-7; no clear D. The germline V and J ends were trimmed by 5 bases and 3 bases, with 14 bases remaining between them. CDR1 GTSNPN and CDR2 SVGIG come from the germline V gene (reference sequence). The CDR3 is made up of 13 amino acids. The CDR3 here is CAWSPGPRYEQYF. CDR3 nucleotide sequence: TGTGCCTGGTCTCCGGGTCCCCGCTACGAGCAGTACTTC.

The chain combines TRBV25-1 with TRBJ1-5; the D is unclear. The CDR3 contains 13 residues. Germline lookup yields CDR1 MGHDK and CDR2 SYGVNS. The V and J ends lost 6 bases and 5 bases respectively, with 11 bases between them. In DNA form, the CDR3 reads TGTGCCAGCAGAAGGGAGGAGGATCAGCCCCAGCATTTT. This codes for CASRREEDQPQHF.